The 11 T cell receptor beta chains below were found in one sample sequenced in a study of blood T cell repertoires in COVID-19. Measured with immunoSEQ multiplex PCR; TCRdb has only the in-frame clones, and not every one. Here the sample spans around 270,000 clones, approximately 85% being singletons. The sequencing input was peripheral blood. The origin of the receptors is a human donor with COVID-19, enrolled during active disease. The donor label of this sample is uncertain.

The chain combines TRBV13 with TRBJ2-5, with TRBD2 matching over 13 bases. CDR3 length: 18 amino acids. V was clipped by 1 base and J by 5 bases; unmatched bases: 10. Germline loops: CDR1 PRHDT, CDR2 FYEKMQ (reference sequence). The CDR3 protein is CASSLALSGLAGRETQYF. CDR3 DNA: TGTGCCAGCAGCTTAGCTCTGTCGGGACTAGCGGGACGGGAGACCCAGTACTTC.

The chain couples TRBV5-1 to TRBJ1-1, with 9 bases matching TRBD1. With 4 bases clipped from V and 0 bases from J, the junction kept 4 bases outside the gene matches. The CDR3 is made up of 15 amino acids. Germline loops: CDR1 SGHRS, CDR2 YFSETQ. CDR3 region: CASSEGQGMNTEAFF. CDR3 bases: TGCGCCAGCAGCGAGGGACAGGGTATGAACACTGAAGCTTTCTTT.

The chain joins TRBV30 to TRBJ2-1, with 9 bases lining up with TRBD2. CDR1 GTSNPN and CDR2 SVGIG come from the germline V gene (reference sequence). The length of the CDR3 is 16 residues. V was pared by 3 bases and J by 1 base, with 7 bases of the junction left unmatched. This chain's CDR3 is CAWRASGRWSYNEQFF. The CDR3 region has the DNA TGTGCCTGGAGGGCCAGCGGGAGGTGGTCCTACAATGAGCAGTTCTTC.

J is TRBJ2-5 and V is TRBV28; TRBD2 matches 7 bases. The CDR3 extends over 14 amino acids. J was trimmed by 4 bases and V by 3 bases; bases with no gene match: 5. Germline-derived CDR1 and CDR2 are MDHEN and SYDVKM. CDR3 nucleotide sequence: TGTGCCAGCAGTTTGTGGACTAGTAGAGAGACCCAGTACTTC. Translation: CASSLWTSRETQYF.

This chain uses TRBV27 with TRBJ2-5, with TRBD2 matching 10 bases. CDR1 and CDR2 (germline): MNHEY, SMNVEV (reference sequence). V was clipped by 7 bases and J by 0 bases; unmatched bases: 5. The CDR3 covers 15 residues. The CDR3 loop is CASTRTSGDQETQYF. As DNA, the CDR3 is TGTGCCAGCACTCGGACTAGCGGAGACCAAGAGACCCAGTACTTC.

The chain combines TRBV5-4 with TRBJ2-7; perhaps TRBD2 as D (6 bases). Germline CDR1 and CDR2: SGHNT and YYREEE (reference sequence). V was pared by 7 bases and J by 0 bases, with 11 bases between. This CDR3 is 13 amino acids long. CDR3 in amino acids: CASLRRGSYEQYF. The CDR3 DNA is TGTGCCAGCCTCCGGCGGGGCTCCTACGAGCAGTACTTC.

The rearrangement uses TRBV5-6 and TRBJ2-1, with 9 bases that match TRBD1. J was trimmed by 2 bases and V by 4 bases; bases with no gene match: 4. The CDR3 covers 15 residues. CDR1 and CDR2 (germline): SGHDT, YYEEEE. Written as DNA, the CDR3 is TGTGCCAGCAGCCGACAGGGGGGCCCCTACAATGAGCAGTTCTTC. Encoded protein: CASSRQGGPYNEQFF.

This chain uses TRBV28 with TRBJ1-4, with 7 nucleotides matching TRBD1. Germline V gene sequence: CDR1 MDHEN, CDR2 SYDVKM. There are 18 residues in the CDR3. The V and J ends lost 4 bases and 7 bases, in that order; junction bases with no gene match: 18. CDR3 loop: CASSSIAVSDRHSEKLFF. The DNA of the CDR3 is TGTGCCAGCAGTTCCATTGCAGTTTCGGACAGGCATAGTGAAAAACTGTTTTTT.

J is TRBJ1-2 and V is TRBV11-2, with D possibly matching TRBD1 (5 bases). In germline, CDR1 is SGHAT, CDR2 FQNNGV. The V gene lost 6 bases and the J gene lost 6 bases, with 14 bases spanning the gap. This CDR3 is built from 13 residues. This CDR3 reads CASSLGVVDGYTF. The CDR3 DNA follows: TGTGCCAGCAGTCTAGGGGTCGTGGATGGCTACACCTTC. The variable domain in full, with the rest retrieved from reference TRBV11-2 and TRBJ1-2, is EAGVAQSPRYKIIEKRQSVAFWCNPISGHATLYWYQQILGQGPKLLIQFQNNGVVDDSQLPKDRFSAERLKGVDSTLKIQPAKLEDSAVYLCASSLGVVDGYTFGSGTRLTVV.

This clone was detected only a few times. The chain recombines TRBV7-9 with TRBJ1-2; D is unresolved. Germline V gives CDR1 SEHNR, CDR2 FQNEAQ (reference sequence). The CDR3 covers 12 residues. V was shortened by 5 bases and J by 7 bases, with 11 bases between the two germline ends. Here the CDR3 DNA reads TGTGCCAGCAGCCTCTCAGGTCTTGGCTACACCTTC. This translates into CASSLSGLGYTF.

In nucleotides, the CDR3 is TGTGCCAGCAGCTCGCCAGGGGGCGCGTCCGGGGAGCTGTTTTTT. Translating gives CASSSPGGASGELFF. The rearrangement uses TRBV7-2 and TRBJ2-2, with 8 positions matching TRBD1. CDR3 length: 15 residues. Germline V gene data show CDR1 as SGHTA and CDR2 as FQGNSA. Unmatched junction bases numbered 7, after V lost 4 bases and J lost 6 bases.